This TCR beta chain was captured in a study of blood T cell repertoires in COVID-19. About the research overall: Donors in the United States, Italy and Spain gave samples during acute or convalescent COVID-19. T cells, B-cell-depleted T cells, or PBMCs supplied cDNA or gDNA.

In the authors' methods: Cell counts per sample came from amplifying reference gene primers. Clones were sequenced by immunoSEQ multiplex PCR, and TCRdb holds only the in-frame ones, with some missing. That table is the source of V, J and clone size, and D and trimming were worked out from the DNA. There are under 350,000 clones in the sample; roughly 91% occur only once, and roughly 4.8% lies in the top ten. This clonotype originated in a man between 35 and 55 years old with acute or convalescent COVID-19. The source material was peripheral blood.

CDR3 sequence: CASSLDSPGSGGTDTQYF. In nucleotides, the CDR3 is TGTGCCAGCAGCTTAGATTCCCCCGGTAGCGGGGGCACAGATACGCAGTATTTT. The chain employs TRBV11-2 and TRBJ2-3, with TRBD2 matching over 8 bases. V was pared by 0 bases and J by 1 base, with 9 bases of the junction left unmatched. Germline CDR1 and CDR2: SGHAT and FQNNGV. The CDR3 is 18 amino acids.